This entry lists 18 T cell receptor beta chains sequenced from one sample in a study of blood T cell repertoires in COVID-19. The table came from immunoSEQ multiplex PCR; TCRdb's copy has only in-frame clones and leaves some out. The sample contains some 110,000 clones, approximately 84% of which appear only once. The sequenced sample was peripheral blood. The receptors here all came from a man aged 65 to 79 with active or convalescent COVID-19.

This rearrangement joins TRBV28 to TRBJ1-4, with D perhaps matching TRBD1 (6 bases). The CDR3 has 13 amino acids. V dropped 8 bases and J dropped 5 bases, with 12 bases sitting between them. Germline-derived CDR1 and CDR2 are MDHEN and SYDVKM. CDR3 DNA sequence: TGTGCCAGCTTCGACAGGCGGAATGAAAAACTGTTTTTT. Amino acid sequence: CASFDRRNEKLFF. The full variable domain, completed using reference TRBV28 and TRBJ1-4, is DVKVTQSSRYLVKRTGEKVFLECVQDMDHENMFWYRQDPGLGLRLIYFSYDVKMKEKGDIPEGYSVSREKKERFSLILESASTNQTSMYLCASFDRRNEKLFFGSGTQLSVL.

A few counts support this clone. The V and J genes are TRBV19 and TRBJ1-5, with D maybe TRBD1 (6 bases). Germline V CDR1 and CDR2: LNHDA, SQIVND (reference sequence). The length of the CDR3 is 15 residues. V lost 6 bases and J lost 1, with 13 bases in between. CDR3 residues: CASRTGQPSNQPQHF. Here the CDR3 DNA reads TGTGCCAGTAGAACGGGACAACCGAGCAATCAGCCCCAGCATTTT. The entire variable domain, with the rest obtained from reference TRBV19 and TRBJ1-5, is as follows: DGGITQSPKYLFRKEGQNVTLSCEQNLNHDAMYWYRQDPGQGLRLIYYSQIVNDFQKGDIAEGYSVSREKKESFPLTVTSAQKNPTAFYLCASRTGQPSNQPQHFGDGTRLSIL.

This chain uses TRBV19 with TRBJ1-5; no clear D gene. CDR1 and CDR2 from the germline V gene are LNHDA and SQIVND (reference sequence). V lost 6 bases and J lost 4, with 7 bases in between. The CDR3 is made up of 12 amino acids. The CDR3 is CASSRGNQPQHF. The CDR3 DNA sequence: TGTGCCAGTAGCCGGGGAAATCAGCCCCAGCATTTT.

The chain employs TRBV18 and TRBJ1-4; D unclear. The germline CDR1 and CDR2 sequences are KGHSH and LQKENI. The CDR3 length is 14 residues. With 8 bases removed from V and 0 bases from J, the gap between germline ends came to 10 bases. CDR3 residues: CASIGGTTNEKLFF. DNA for the CDR3: TGTGCCAGCATCGGAGGTACAACTAATGAAAAACTGTTTTTT. Supplemented by reference TRBV18 and TRBJ1-4, the full variable domain reads NAGVMQNPRHLVRRRGQEARLRCSPMKGHSHVYWYRQLPEEGLKFMVYLQKENIIDESGMPKERFSAEFPKEGPSILRIQQVVRGDSAAYFCASIGGTTNEKLFFGSGTQLSVL.

The gene calls are TRBV10-3 and TRBJ1-2; D unclear. Germline values: CDR1 ENHRY, CDR2 SYGVKD. V lost 3 bases, J lost 1 base, and 12 bases lay in between. CDR3 length: 15 amino acids. This CDR3 reads CAISDSSTVNYGYTF. CDR3 DNA sequence: TGTGCCATCAGTGATTCGTCTACAGTTAACTATGGCTACACCTTC.

The chain has TRBV5-6 and TRBJ1-2, with D uncertain. With 1 base removed from V and 4 bases from J, the gap between germline ends came to 5 bases. Germline CDR1 is SGHDT and CDR2 is YYEEEE. The CDR3 is 12 residues long. The CDR3 nucleotides read TGTGCCAGCAGCTTGCCCTCCTATGGCTACACCTTC. This encodes CASSLPSYGYTF.

The chain couples TRBV29-1 to TRBJ1-2; a possible D gene is TRBD1 (6 bases). V lost 4 bases to trimming and J lost 4 bases, with 19 bases between them. The CDR3 has 15 residues. CDR1 and CDR2 (germline): SQVTM, ANQGSEA. The CDR3 here is CSVVAYRDGTYGYTF. The CDR3, as DNA: TGCAGCGTTGTTGCTTACAGGGACGGCACCTATGGCTACACCTTC. Full variable domain (rest looked up from reference TRBV29-1 and TRBJ1-2): SAVISQKPSRDICQRGTSLTIQCQVDSQVTMMFWYRQQPGQSLTLIATANQGSEATYESGFVIDKFPISRPNLTFSTLTVSNMSPEDSSIYLCSVVAYRDGTYGYTFGSGTRLTVV.

Concerning this clone itself: Other DNA sequences in this sample translate to the same CDR3. J is TRBJ2-7 and V is TRBV2; D might be TRBD2 (5 bases). Trimming cost V 2 bases and J 4 bases, with 12 bases left between them. The CDR3 is 14 amino acids. Germline lookup yields CDR1 SNHLY and CDR2 FYNNEI. DNA for the CDR3: TGTGCCAGCAGTGAACGACGGGGTCCGTACGAGCAGTACTTC. It encodes CASSERRGPYEQYF.

The V gene is TRBV3-1 (or the pseudogene TRBV3-2), the J gene TRBJ2-7; 11 nucleotides agree with TRBD2. CDR3 length: 16 residues. V lost 3 bases to trimming and J lost 0 bases; unmatched junction nucleotides: 4. Germline V lookup: CDR1 LGHDT, CDR2 YNNKEL (reference sequence). CDR3 sequence reads: CASSQLTSGSSYEQYF. The CDR3 DNA reads TGTGCCAGCAGCCAGCTTACTAGCGGGAGCTCCTACGAGCAGTACTTC.

The chain has TRBV7-2 and TRBJ2-2; TRBD1 aligns across 8 bases. The trim removed 2 bases at V and 4 bases at J, leaving 15 bases unmatched. Per germline, CDR1 SGHTA and CDR2 FQGNSA. The CDR3 sequence is 19 residues long. The CDR3 loop reads CASSLIPKRTGQSTGELFF. The CDR3 nucleotides are TGTGCCAGCAGCTTAATCCCAAAGAGGACAGGGCAGAGCACCGGGGAGCTGTTTTTT.

The chain carries TRBV11-3 and TRBJ2-2, with D uncertain. The V end lost 7 bases, the J end lost 6 bases, and 12 bases lay between the germline ends. This CDR3 contains 13 residues. Germline values: CDR1 SGHNT, CDR2 YENEEA. CDR3 in amino acids: CASTLTTAGELFF. CDR3 in DNA: TGTGCCAGCACCCTTACTACGGCCGGGGAGCTGTTTTTT.

This clone was found once. This chain links TRBV6-6 with TRBJ2-1; the match to TRBD2 covers 8 bases. In germline, CDR1 is MNHNY, CDR2 SVGAGI (reference sequence). V shed 4 bases, J shed 7 bases, and the junction held 9 bases outside the gene matches. The CDR3 consists of 15 residues. CDR3 nucleotide sequence: TGTGCCAGCAGTTCCCAAGGGACTAGTTATAATGAGCAGTTCTTC. Protein product: CASSSQGTSYNEQFF.

J is TRBJ1-2 and V is TRBV29-1; possible D gene TRBD1, 6 bases. The CDR3 is made up of 11 amino acids. Trimming left V 4 bases short and J 10 bases short, with 13 bases between. Germline values: CDR1 SQVTM, CDR2 ANQGSEA. The CDR3 nucleotides read TGCAGCGTTGCACAGGGAATTGCCTACACCTTC. As protein: CSVAQGIAYTF.

The J gene is TRBJ1-1, the V gene TRBV18; TRBD1 agrees at 10 bases. The V and J ends lost 1 base and 6 bases, in that order; junction bases with no gene match: 11. The germline V gene encodes CDR1 KGHSH and CDR2 LQKENI. The CDR3 contains 17 residues. CDR3 sequence (DNA): TGTGCCAGCTCACCACTTCTAACGGGACAGGGGTCTGCTGAAGCTTTCTTT. This gives the protein CASSPLLTGQGSAEAFF.

The chain uses TRBV3-1 (or the pseudogene TRBV3-2) and TRBJ1-2; a possible D gene is TRBD1 (6 bases). V gave up 1 base and J gave up 4 bases, with 13 bases separating them. Germline V gene data show CDR1 as LGHDT and CDR2 as YNNKEL (reference sequence). The CDR3 loop spans 15 amino acids. Here the CDR3 DNA reads TGTGCCAGCAGCCAAGCAGGGCGCAGGGGCTATGGCTACACCTTC. It yields the protein CASSQAGRRGYGYTF.

This sequence joins TRBV2 and TRBJ2-1; no clear D. V gave up 7 bases and J gave up 0 bases, with 7 bases separating them. This CDR3 spans 13 amino acids. Germline V gives CDR1 SNHLY, CDR2 FYNNEI. The CDR3 sequence is CASTRSSYNEQFF. CDR3 coding DNA: TGTGCCAGCACTCGGAGCTCCTACAATGAGCAGTTCTTC.

This chain uses TRBV28 with TRBJ2-5, with a tentative D call TRBD1 (6 bases). With 2 bases removed from V and 5 bases from J, the gap between germline ends came to 15 bases. This CDR3 comprises 15 residues. The germline V gene encodes CDR1 MDHEN and CDR2 SYDVKM. The CDR3 here is CASSLTGPRLETQYF. In DNA, the CDR3 is TGTGCCAGCAGTTTAACAGGGCCTCGATTGGAGACCCAGTACTTC.

The chain recombines TRBV6-1 with TRBJ1-2, with D unresolved. Trimming took 3 bases from V and 5 from J, leaving 19 bases between them. Germline CDR1 MNHNS, CDR2 SASEGT. The CDR3 totals 16 residues. The CDR3 loop is CASSEVAGRPIYGYTF. The CDR3 nucleotides read TGTGCCAGCAGTGAGGTCGCAGGCCGACCGATTTATGGCTACACCTTC.